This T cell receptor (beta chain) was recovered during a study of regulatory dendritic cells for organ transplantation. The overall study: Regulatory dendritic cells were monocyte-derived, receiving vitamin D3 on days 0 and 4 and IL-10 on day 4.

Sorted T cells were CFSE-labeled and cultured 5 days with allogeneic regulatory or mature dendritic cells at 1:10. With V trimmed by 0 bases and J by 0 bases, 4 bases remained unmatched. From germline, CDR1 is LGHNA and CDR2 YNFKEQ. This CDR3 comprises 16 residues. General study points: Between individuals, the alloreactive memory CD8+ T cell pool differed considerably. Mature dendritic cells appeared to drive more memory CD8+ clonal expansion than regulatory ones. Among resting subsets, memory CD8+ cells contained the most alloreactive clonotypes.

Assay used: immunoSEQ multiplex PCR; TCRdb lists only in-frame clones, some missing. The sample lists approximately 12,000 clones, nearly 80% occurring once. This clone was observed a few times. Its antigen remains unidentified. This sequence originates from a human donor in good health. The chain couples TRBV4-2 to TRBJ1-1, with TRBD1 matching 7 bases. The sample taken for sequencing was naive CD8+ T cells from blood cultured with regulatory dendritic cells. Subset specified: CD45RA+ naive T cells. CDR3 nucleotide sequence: TGTGCCAGCAGCCAAGATCCGGGACAGTTGAACACTGAAGCTTTCTTT. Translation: CASSQDPGQLNTEAFF.